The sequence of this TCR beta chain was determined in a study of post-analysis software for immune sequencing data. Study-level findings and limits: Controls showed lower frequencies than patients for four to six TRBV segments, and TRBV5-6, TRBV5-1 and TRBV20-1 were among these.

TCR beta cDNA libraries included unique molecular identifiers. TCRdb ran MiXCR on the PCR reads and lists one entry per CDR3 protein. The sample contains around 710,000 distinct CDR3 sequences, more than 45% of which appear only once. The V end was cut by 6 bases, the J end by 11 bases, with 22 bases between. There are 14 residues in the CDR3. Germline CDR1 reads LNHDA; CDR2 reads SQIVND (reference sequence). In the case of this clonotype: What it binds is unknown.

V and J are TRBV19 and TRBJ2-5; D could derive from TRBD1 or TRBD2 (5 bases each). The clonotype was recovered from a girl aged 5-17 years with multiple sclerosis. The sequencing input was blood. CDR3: CASSGTPESNEQYF. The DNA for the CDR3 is TGTGCCAGTAGCGGGACCCCGGAAAGCAATGAGCAGTACTTC.